This TCR beta chain was recovered during a study of T cells in Graves' hyperthyroidism and ophthalmopathy. Germline V CDR1 and CDR2: SGHNT, YENEEA. The CDR3 length is 13 residues. The V end was cut by 4 bases, the J end by 2 bases, with 9 bases between. TCR beta CDR3 regions were amplified from RNA transcripts. A first-round RT-PCR of the TCR CDR3 used the HTBI primer set. Using its own MiXCR run on the multiplex PCR reads, TCRdb lists one record per CDR3 protein. The data show about 700,000 distinct CDR3 sequences, 14% seen once. J is TRBJ2-7 and V is TRBV11-3, with no clear D. The sample comprised blood. The sequence came from a woman aged 18-29 years with Graves' hyperthyroidism. The CDR3 protein is CASSSYTAYEQYF. CDR3 bases: TGTGCCAGCAGCTCCTACACCGCCTACGAGCAGTACTTC.